The 20 T cell receptor beta chains presented below share a single source sample, sequenced in a study of CD8+CD57+ T cells in acquired aplastic anemia. Patients chosen for sequencing had CD8+CD57+ cells that had expanded, as shown by flow cytometry. Genomic DNA was employed as the template in profiling TCR beta VDJ and CDR3. From the reads, TCRdb called clonotypes with MiXCR, one entry per CDR3 protein. The table includes some 200,000 distinct CDR3 sequences, roughly 45% detected once. The specimen was sorted CD4+, CD8+, or CD8+CD57+ T cells (not recorded which) from PBMCs. These TCRs come from a human donor with aplastic anemia.

This clonotype showed up many times. The chain combines TRBV5-8 with TRBJ1-1; maybe TRBD1 (5 bases). V dropped 3 bases and J dropped 2 bases, with 11 bases sitting between them. The CDR3 consists of 14 residues. In germline, CDR1 is SGHTS, CDR2 YDEGEE. CDR3 residues: CASSSRTPNTEAFF. Here the CDR3 DNA reads TGTGCCAGCAGCTCTAGGACACCTAACACTGAAGCTTTCTTT.

Note on this clonotype: A much bigger clone sits one base away, suggesting this may be a read error. V gene TRBV5-1 combines with J gene TRBJ1-1; D uncertain. CDR1 and CDR2 (germline): SGHRS, YFSETQ. This CDR3 is 14 amino acids long. CDR3 sequence: CASSLEGFSTKAFF. The CDR3 DNA reads as TGCGCCAGCAGCTTGGAAGGGTTTTCCACTAAAGCTTTCTTT. Full variable domain (missing parts from reference TRBV5-1 and TRBJ1-1): KAGVTQTPRYLIKTRGQQVTLSCSPISGHRSVSWYQQTPGQGLQFLFEYFSETQRNKGNFPGRFSGRQFSNSRSEMNVSTLELGDSALYLCASSLEGFSTKAFFGQGTRLTVV.

In this sample, this clonotype turned up a few times. This chain uses TRBV18 with TRBJ2-3; 10 bases align to TRBD2. The CDR3 has 16 amino acids. Trimming cost V 4 bases and J 2 bases; bases outside gene matches: 6. CDR1 KGHSH and CDR2 LQKENI come from the germline V gene. For the CDR3, the DNA is TGTGCCAGCTCACTACTAGCGGGGCCTCCCACAGATACGCAGTATTTT. Its protein product is CASSLLAGPPTDTQYF.

This clonotype was detected many times. The rearrangement uses TRBV19 and TRBJ2-5; TRBD2 matches 8 bases. The CDR3 has 12 residues. The V gene end was trimmed by 9 bases and the J gene end by 5 bases; junction bases not matched to a gene: 5. Germline lookup yields CDR1 LNHDA and CDR2 SQIVND (reference sequence). Written as DNA, the CDR3 is TGTGCCAGCTACGGGGGGGGGGAGACCCAGTACTTC. This translates into CASYGGGETQYF.

This clonotype was observed a handful of times. V usage is TRBV7-9 and J usage is TRBJ1-5; D might be TRBD1 (6 bases). The CDR3 is 15 residues long. Germline V gene lookup returns CDR1 SEHNR and CDR2 FQNEAQ (reference sequence). Trimming left V 8 bases short and J 1 base short, with 15 bases between. The chain's CDR3 is CASARGGVSNQPQHF. In DNA form, the CDR3 reads TGTGCCAGCGCTCGAGGGGGGGTAAGCAATCAGCCCCAGCATTTT. The full variable domain, in which reference TRBV7-9 and TRBJ1-5 provide the parts outside the CDR3, is DTGVSQNPRHKITKRGQNVTFRCDPISEHNRLYWYRQTLGQGPEFLTYFQNEAQLEKSRLLSDRFSAERPKGSFSTLEIQRTEQGDSAMYLCASARGGVSNQPQHFGDGTRLSIL.

J is TRBJ1-1 and V is TRBV20-1; D not resolved. V lost 3 bases, J lost 0 bases, and 11 bases lay in between. CDR1 and CDR2 from the germline V gene are DFQATT and SNEGSKA (reference sequence). The CDR3 sequence is 14 residues long. CDR3: CSASRHSMNTEAFF. Written as DNA, the CDR3 is TGCAGTGCTAGCCGACACTCCATGAACACTGAAGCTTTCTTT.

The chain uses TRBV7-2 and TRBJ2-1; D possibly corresponds to TRBD1 (5 bases). The V end was cut by 5 bases, the J end by 6 bases, with 20 bases between. The CDR3 contains 16 residues. Looked up from germline, CDR1 is SGHTA and CDR2 is FQGNSA. The CDR3 region is CASSLRPGQGSNEQFF. CDR3 nucleotide sequence: TGTGCCAGCAGCCTACGGCCTGGGCAGGGAAGCAATGAGCAGTTCTTC.

This clonotype appeared many times. The V call is TRBV25-1, the J call TRBJ1-1; the D is unclear. Germline CDR1 reads MGHDK; CDR2 reads SYGVNS. Between the trimmed V and J ends, which lost 6 bases and 1 base, there was a span of 12 bases. CDR3 size: 14 residues. CDR3 sequence (DNA): TGTGCCAGCAGGAGAGACCCCGAGAACACTGAAGCTTTCTTT. Its translation is CASRRDPENTEAFF.

The sample holds a few counts of this clonotype. Just one base apart from a much larger clone, this may be a read error. The gene calls are TRBV19 and TRBJ2-3, with D possibly called TRBD1 or TRBD2 (5 bases each). CDR1 and CDR2 (germline): LNHDA, SQIVND (reference sequence). V was clipped by 8 bases and J by 6 bases, with 15 bases between them. CDR3 length equals 13 residues. The CDR3 bases are TGTGCCAGTTCCGTGGGGGTTGGGGATACGCAGTATTTT. This encodes CASSVGVGDTQYF. Based on the CDR3 plus reference TRBV19 and TRBJ2-3, the full variable domain is DGGITQSPKYLFRKEGQNVTLSCEQNLNHDAMYWYRQDPGQGLRLIYYSQIVNDFQKGDIAEGYSVSREKKESFPLTVTSAQKNPTAFYLCASSVGVGDTQYFGPGTRLTVL.

The rearrangement uses TRBV19 and TRBJ2-6; D call uncertain. Germline V CDR1 and CDR2: LNHDA, SQIVND (reference sequence). The CDR3 spans 14 residues. V lost 5 bases, J lost 4 bases, and 9 bases lay in between. CDR3 loop: CASSSERGANVLTF. CDR3 nucleotides: TGTGCCAGTAGTTCGGAGAGGGGGGCCAACGTCCTGACTTTC. Combining the CDR3 with reference TRBV19 and TRBJ2-6 gives the whole variable domain DGGITQSPKYLFRKEGQNVTLSCEQNLNHDAMYWYRQDPGQGLRLIYYSQIVNDFQKGDIAEGYSVSREKKESFPLTVTSAQKNPTAFYLCASSSERGANVLTFGAGSRLTVL.

This clonotype was counted only a few times. The chain has TRBV15 and TRBJ1-1; D remains ambiguous. Trimming removed 8 bases from V and 0 bases from J, with 10 bases in between. This CDR3 contains 13 residues. CDR1 is LNHNV, CDR2 YYDKDF, per germline (reference sequence). CDR3 in amino acids: CATAPTMNTEAFF. The DNA for the CDR3 is TGTGCCACCGCTCCGACCATGAACACTGAAGCTTTCTTT. The full variable domain, with the rest looked up from reference TRBV15 and TRBJ1-1, is DAMVIQNPRYQVTQFGKPVTLSCSQTLNHNVMYWYQQKSSQAPKLLFHYYDKDFNNEADTPDNFQSRRPNTSFCFLDIRSPGLGDTAMYLCATAPTMNTEAFFGQGTRLTVV.

About this clonotype: This could be a read error, since a much larger clone is one nucleotide away. Because it lacks the conserved phenylalanine or tryptophan at the end, this CDR3 is likely a read error. The CDR3 DNA reads as TGTGCCAGCAGCTTAGGGGGACAGGGAGGCACAGATACGCAGTATTCT. It codes for CASSLGGQGGTDTQYS. The rearrangement joins TRBV7-2 to TRBJ2-3; 9 bases align to TRBD1. V was clipped by 1 base and J by 1 base; unmatched bases: 3. CDR1 and CDR2 from the germline V gene are SGHTA and FQGNSA. The CDR3 totals 16 residues.

This clonotype was seen only a few times. The chain links TRBV29-1 to TRBJ1-2, with D possibly matching TRBD1 (5 bases). V gave up 4 bases and J gave up 1 base, with 10 bases separating them. The CDR3 extends over 13 amino acids. Germline-derived CDR1 and CDR2 are SQVTM and ANQGSEA. Here the CDR3 reads CSVVGEGNYGYTF. Written as DNA, the CDR3 is TGCAGCGTTGTAGGGGAGGGTAACTATGGCTACACCTTC.

The chain has TRBV5-1 and TRBJ1-1; possible D gene TRBD1, 5 bases. V lost 0 bases to trimming and J lost 0 bases, with 12 bases between them. Germline values: CDR1 SGHRS, CDR2 YFSETQ. CDR3 length equals 16 residues. The CDR3 reads CASSLAWGVLNTEAFF. CDR3 sequence (DNA): TGCGCCAGCAGCTTGGCCTGGGGGGTCTTGAACACTGAAGCTTTCTTT.

This clonotype was seen at least ten times. The J gene is TRBJ2-5, the V gene TRBV5-1, with D possibly matching TRBD2 (6 bases). There are 15 residues in the CDR3. The ends were cut back, 1 base at V and 1 base at J, with 11 bases in the middle. Germline assignment: CDR1 SGHRS and CDR2 YFSETQ. The CDR3 DNA reads as TGCGCCAGCAGCTTGCAAGTCGGGAGCCAAGAGACCCAGTACTTC. This gives the protein CASSLQVGSQETQYF.

The V call is TRBV12-3 or TRBV12-4, the J call TRBJ1-2; D may be TRBD1 (5 bases). The germline V and J ends were trimmed by 6 bases and 7 bases, with 15 bases remaining between them. The length of the CDR3 is 13 residues. As DNA, the CDR3 is TGTGCCAGCAGGTTGGGGGGGGGGACTGGCTACACCTTC. Amino acids: CASRLGGGTGYTF.

This chain connects TRBV19 to TRBJ2-1; 10 bases align to TRBD1. The CDR3 covers 18 residues. The V and J ends lost 3 bases and 0 bases, in that order; junction bases with no gene match: 8. Looked up from germline, CDR1 is LNHDA and CDR2 is SQIVND (reference sequence). The CDR3 sequence: CASSMVTGTGASYNEQFF. The CDR3 DNA reads TGTGCCAGTAGTATGGTAACCGGGACAGGGGCCTCCTACAATGAGCAGTTCTTC.

CDR3 loop: CASTRTANTEAFF. The DNA of the CDR3 is TGTGCCAGCACCCGGACAGCAAACACTGAAGCTTTCTTT. The gene calls are TRBV25-1 and TRBJ1-1; tentatively, D is TRBD1 (6 bases). Germline V gives CDR1 MGHDK, CDR2 SYGVNS. The V end lost 7 bases, the J end lost 2 bases, and 11 bases lay between the germline ends. This CDR3 region has 13 residues. The entire variable domain, with the rest obtained from reference TRBV25-1 and TRBJ1-1, is as follows: EADIYQTPRYLVIGTGKKITLECSQTMGHDKMYWYQQDPGMELHLIHYSYGVNSTEKGDLSSESTVSRIRTEHFPLTLESARPSHTSQYLCASTRTANTEAFFGQGTRLTVV.

A remark on this clonotype: One junction end does not reproduce the germline sequence, and a read error may be involved. The chain carries TRBV11-2 and TRBJ2-2; 8 positions agree with TRBD2. Germline V gives CDR1 SGHAT, CDR2 FQNNGV. This CDR3 is 16 amino acids long. The CDR3 DNA reads as TGTGCCAGCGGCCCCGGAGAGGCGGGCCATAGCGGGGATCTGTTTTTT. It is translated as CASGPGEAGHSGDLFF. The full variable domain, in which reference TRBV11-2 and TRBJ2-2 provide the parts outside the CDR3, is EAGVAQSPRYKIIEKRQSVAFWCNPISGHATLYWYQQILGQGPKLLIQFQNNGVVDDSQLPKDRFSAERLKGVDSTLKIQPAKLEDSAVYLCASGPGEAGHSGDLFFGEGSRLTVL.

This clonotype came up a few times. This chain joins TRBV20-1 and TRBJ1-3; possible D gene TRBD1, 5 bases. Per the germline V gene, CDR1 is DFQATT and CDR2 is SNEGSKA (reference sequence). The CDR3 length is 17 residues. V was cut by 1 base and J by 0 bases, with 16 bases left in between. CDR3 residues: CSARVNRGLSSGNTIYF. CDR3 in DNA: TGCAGTGCTAGAGTGAATAGGGGACTGAGCTCTGGAAACACCATATATTTT.